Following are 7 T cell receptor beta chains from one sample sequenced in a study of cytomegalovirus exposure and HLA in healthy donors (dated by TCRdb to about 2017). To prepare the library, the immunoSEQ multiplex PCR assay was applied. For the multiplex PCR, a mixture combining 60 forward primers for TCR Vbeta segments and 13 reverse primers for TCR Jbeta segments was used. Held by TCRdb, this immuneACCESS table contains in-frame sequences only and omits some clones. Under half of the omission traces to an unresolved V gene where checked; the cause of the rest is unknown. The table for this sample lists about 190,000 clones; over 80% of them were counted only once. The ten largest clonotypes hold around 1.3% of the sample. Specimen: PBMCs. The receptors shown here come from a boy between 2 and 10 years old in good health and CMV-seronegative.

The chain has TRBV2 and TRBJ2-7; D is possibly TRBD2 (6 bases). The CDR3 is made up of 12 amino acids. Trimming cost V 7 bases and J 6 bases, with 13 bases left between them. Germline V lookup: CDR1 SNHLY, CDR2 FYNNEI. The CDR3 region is CASTLEGGEQYV. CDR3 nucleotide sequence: TGTGCCAGCACCTTGGAGGGAGGCGAGCAGTACGTC.

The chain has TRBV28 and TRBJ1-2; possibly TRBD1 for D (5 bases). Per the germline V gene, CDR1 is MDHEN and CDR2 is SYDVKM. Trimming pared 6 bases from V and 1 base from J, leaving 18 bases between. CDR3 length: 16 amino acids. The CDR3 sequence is CASSPTTPTVNYGYTF. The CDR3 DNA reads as TGTGCCAGCAGCCCAACGACTCCGACAGTTAACTATGGCTACACCTTC.

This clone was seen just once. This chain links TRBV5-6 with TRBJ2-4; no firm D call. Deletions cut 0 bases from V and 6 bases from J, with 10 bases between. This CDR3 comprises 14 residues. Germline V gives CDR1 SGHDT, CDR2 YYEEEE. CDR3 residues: CASSLGVGGNIQYF. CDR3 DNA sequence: TGTGCCAGCAGCTTGGGGGTAGGCGGAAACATTCAGTACTTC.

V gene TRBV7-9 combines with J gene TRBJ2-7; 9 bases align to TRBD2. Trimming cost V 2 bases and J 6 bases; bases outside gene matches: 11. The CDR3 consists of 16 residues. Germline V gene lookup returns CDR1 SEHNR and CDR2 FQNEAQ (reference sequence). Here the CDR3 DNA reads TGTGCCAGCAGCTTAACAGGGCTAGCGGGGAGCCTCGAGCAGTACTTC. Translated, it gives CASSLTGLAGSLEQYF. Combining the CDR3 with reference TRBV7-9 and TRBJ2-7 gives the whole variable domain DTGVSQNPRHKITKRGQNVTFRCDPISEHNRLYWYRQTLGQGPEFLTYFQNEAQLEKSRLLSDRFSAERPKGSFSTLEIQRTEQGDSAMYLCASSLTGLAGSLEQYFGPGTRLTVT.

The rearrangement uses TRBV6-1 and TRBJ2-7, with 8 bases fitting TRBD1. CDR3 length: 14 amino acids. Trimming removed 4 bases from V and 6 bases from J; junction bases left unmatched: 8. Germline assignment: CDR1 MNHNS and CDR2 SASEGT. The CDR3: CASSAGSRGPEQYF. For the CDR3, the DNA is TGTGCCAGCAGTGCAGGGAGCAGGGGGCCCGAGCAGTACTTC.

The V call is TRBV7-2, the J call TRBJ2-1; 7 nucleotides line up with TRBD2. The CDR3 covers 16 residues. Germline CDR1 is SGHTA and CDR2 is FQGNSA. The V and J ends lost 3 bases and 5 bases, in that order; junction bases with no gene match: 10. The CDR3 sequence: CASSFKRASGDNEQFF. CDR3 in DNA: TGTGCCAGCAGCTTTAAACGAGCTAGCGGAGACAATGAGCAGTTCTTC.

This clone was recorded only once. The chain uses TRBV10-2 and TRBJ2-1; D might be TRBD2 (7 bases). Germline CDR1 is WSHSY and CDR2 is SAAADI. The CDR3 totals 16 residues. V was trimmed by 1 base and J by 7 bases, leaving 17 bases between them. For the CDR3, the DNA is TGCGCCAGCAGTGAGTTTAGGGGGGGGGCTTTGAATGAGCAGTTCTTC. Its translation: CASSEFRGGALNEQFF.